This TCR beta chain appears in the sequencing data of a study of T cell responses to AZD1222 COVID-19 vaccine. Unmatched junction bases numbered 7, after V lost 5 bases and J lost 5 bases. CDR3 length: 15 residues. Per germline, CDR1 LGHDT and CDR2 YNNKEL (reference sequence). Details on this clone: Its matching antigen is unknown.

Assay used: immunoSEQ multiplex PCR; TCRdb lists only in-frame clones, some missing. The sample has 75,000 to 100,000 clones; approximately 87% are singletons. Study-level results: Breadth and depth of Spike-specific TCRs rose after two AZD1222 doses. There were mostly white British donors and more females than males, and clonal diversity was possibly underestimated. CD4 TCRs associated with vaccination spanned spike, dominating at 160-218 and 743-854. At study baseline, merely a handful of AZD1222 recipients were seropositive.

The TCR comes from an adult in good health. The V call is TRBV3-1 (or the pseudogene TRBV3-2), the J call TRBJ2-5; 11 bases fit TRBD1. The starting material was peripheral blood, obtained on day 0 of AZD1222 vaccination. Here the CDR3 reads CASSVGQGGFETQYF. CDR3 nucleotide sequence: TGTGCCAGCAGCGTGGGACAGGGGGGGTTCGAGACCCAGTACTTC.